This T cell receptor (beta chain) originates from a study of low-dose radiotherapy and immunotherapy resistance in tumors. Study at large: Intravenous ipilimumab 1 mg/kg every six weeks was given with nivolumab 240 mg every two weeks.

V dropped 4 bases and J dropped 5 bases, with 26 bases sitting between them. Germline assignment: CDR1 PRHDT and CDR2 FYEKMQ (reference sequence). The CDR3 is 18 amino acids. The time point here: before trial treatment. Donors were administered nivolumab, ipilimumab, aspirin and low-dose cyclophosphamide, together with low-dose radiotherapy. Those who qualified had advanced solid tumors (lacking tumor-infiltrating lymphocytes). First-strand cDNA used TRAV- and TRBV-specific primers, covering alpha and beta chains. The PCR that amplified TCRs ran for around 20 cycles, relying on a constant-region primer and a V-primer adapter. mRNA, once isolated, was amplified by in vitro transcription. MiXCR was run by TCRdb on the reads, yielding one entry per CDR3 protein. The table records tens of thousands of distinct CDR3 sequences, more than 20% of them present only once.

The receptor's source is a male donor with rectosigmoid adenocarcinoma. This chain connects TRBV13 to TRBJ2-5, with D tentatively TRBD2 (6 bases). Sequences were derived from PBMCs, sampled before treatment. This CDR3 is CASSSTSYRRAGSETQYF. The CDR3 bases are TGTGCCAGCAGCTCGACAAGCTACCGGAGGGCCGGTTCGGAGACCCAGTACTTC.